This TCR beta chain was sequenced during a study of CD8 T cells in ankylosing spondylitis. A single record per CDR3 protein comes from TCRdb applying MiXCR to the 5' RACE reads. This table has roughly 180,000 distinct CDR3 sequences, 10% to 15% appearing once. Overall study results and limits: CD8+ cells made up the disease-linked clones, which were relatively rare in peripheral blood. Roughly eight highly homologous variants formed a TCR beta motif that appeared characteristic of ankylosing spondylitis blood.

This clonotype has a handful of counts. Its antigen is unidentified. Trimming took 1 base from V and 3 from J; bases not matched to a gene: 12. Per the germline V gene, CDR1 is DFQATT and CDR2 is SNEGSKA (reference sequence). CDR3 length: 17 amino acids. The genes are TRBV20-1 and TRBJ2-3, with 8 bases lining up with TRBD2. The receptor comes from a female donor with ankylosing spondylitis or in good health (not recorded which). Sample: blood, either unsorted or a sorted T cell fraction (not recorded which). The DNA of the CDR3 is TGCAGTGCTAGAGCCCCAAGCGGGAGAGAAAGAACAGATACGCAGTATTTT. It specifies CSARAPSGRERTDTQYF.